This TCR beta chain was captured in a study of blood T cell repertoires in COVID-19. TCRdb's copy holds only in-frame clones and misses some; the assay was immunoSEQ multiplex PCR. The data show roughly 250,000 clones, approximately 79% seen once. The CDR3 has 14 amino acids. Sequences were obtained from peripheral blood. V is TRBV21-1 and J is TRBJ1-2. TRBV21-1 counts as a pseudogene. This TCR derives from a woman aged 40 to 50 with active or convalescent COVID-19. In nucleotides, the CDR3 is TGTGCCAGCAGCAAAGGGGGCAGGGAGGGTGGCTACACCTTC. It yields the protein CASSKGGREGGYTF.